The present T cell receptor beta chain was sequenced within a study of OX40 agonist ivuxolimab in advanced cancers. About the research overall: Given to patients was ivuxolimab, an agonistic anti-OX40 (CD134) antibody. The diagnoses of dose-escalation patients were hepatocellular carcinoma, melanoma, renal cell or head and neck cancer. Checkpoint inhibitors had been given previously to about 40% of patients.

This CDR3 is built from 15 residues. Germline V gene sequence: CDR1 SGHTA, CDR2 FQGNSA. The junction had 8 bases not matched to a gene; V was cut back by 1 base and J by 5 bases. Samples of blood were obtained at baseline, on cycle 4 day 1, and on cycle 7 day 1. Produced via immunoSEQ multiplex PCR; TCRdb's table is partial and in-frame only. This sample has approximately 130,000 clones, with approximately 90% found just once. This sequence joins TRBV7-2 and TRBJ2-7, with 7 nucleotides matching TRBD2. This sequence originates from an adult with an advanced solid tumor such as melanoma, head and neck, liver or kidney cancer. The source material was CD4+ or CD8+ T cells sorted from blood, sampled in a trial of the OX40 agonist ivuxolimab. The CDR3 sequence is CASSLEGLILDEQYF. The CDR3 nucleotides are TGTGCCAGCAGCTTAGAGGGACTAATACTAGACGAGCAGTACTTC. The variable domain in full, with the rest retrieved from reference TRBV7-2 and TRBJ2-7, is GAGVSQSPSNKVTEKGKDVELRCDPISGHTALYWYRQSLGQGLEFLIYFQGNSAPDKSGLPSDRFSAERTGGSVSTLTIQRTQQEDSAVYLCASSLEGLILDEQYFGPGTRLTVT.